This entry features one T cell receptor (beta chain) sequence. Its specificity is not known. Each sample's cDNA came from eight separate reactions. TCRdb reprocessed the 5' RACE reads and keeps a single row for each CDR3 protein, giving no DNA. This repertoire includes roughly 150,000 distinct CDR3 sequences. This sample was included in a study of monozygotic twins with inflammatory bowel disease. Study observations and caveats: Healthy co-twins exceeded IBD patients in TCRbeta diversity as measured by inverse Simpson.

A 2.5 ml blood sample was drawn per donor. After skipping T cell sorting, the authors isolated total RNA from whole blood. Sequenced sample: blood. The TCR originated in a human donor with ulcerative colitis or Crohn's disease, or a healthy co-twin of an affected twin (not recorded which).

The CDR3 is CASSTSPSNPITDTQYF. V gene TRBV9 combines with J gene TRBJ2-3; without DNA, the TCRdb call of TRBD2 cannot be checked. The V gene's germline CDR1 is SGDLS and CDR2 YYNGEE. CDR3 length: 17 residues.